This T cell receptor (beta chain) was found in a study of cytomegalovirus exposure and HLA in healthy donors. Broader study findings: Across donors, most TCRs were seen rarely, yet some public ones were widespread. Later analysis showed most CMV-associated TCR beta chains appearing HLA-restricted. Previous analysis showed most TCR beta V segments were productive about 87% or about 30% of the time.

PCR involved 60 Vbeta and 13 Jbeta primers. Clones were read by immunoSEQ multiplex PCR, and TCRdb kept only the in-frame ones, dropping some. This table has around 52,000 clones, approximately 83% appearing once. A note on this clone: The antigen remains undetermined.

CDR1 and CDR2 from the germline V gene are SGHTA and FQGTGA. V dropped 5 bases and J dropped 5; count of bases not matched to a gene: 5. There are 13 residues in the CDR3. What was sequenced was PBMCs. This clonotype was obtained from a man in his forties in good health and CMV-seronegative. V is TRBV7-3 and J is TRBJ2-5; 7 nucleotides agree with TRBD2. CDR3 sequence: CASSGLDSETQYF. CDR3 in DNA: TGTGCCAGCAGCGGACTAGATAGCGAGACCCAGTACTTC.